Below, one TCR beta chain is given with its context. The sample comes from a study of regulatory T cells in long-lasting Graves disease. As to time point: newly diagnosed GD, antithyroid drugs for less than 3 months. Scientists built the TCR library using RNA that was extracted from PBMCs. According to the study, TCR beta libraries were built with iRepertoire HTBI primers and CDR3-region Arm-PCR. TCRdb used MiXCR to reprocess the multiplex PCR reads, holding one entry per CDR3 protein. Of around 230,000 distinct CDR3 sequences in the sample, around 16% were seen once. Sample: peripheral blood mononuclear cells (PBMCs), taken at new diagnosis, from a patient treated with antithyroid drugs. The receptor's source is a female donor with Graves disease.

CDR3 residues: CASNRTSGSGPTGELFF. The CDR3 nucleotides read TGTGCCAGCAACAGGACTAGCGGGAGCGGGCCCACCGGGGAGCTGTTTTTT. The chain carries TRBV5-5 and TRBJ2-2; 13 nucleotides agree with TRBD2. CDR3 length: 17 amino acids. CDR1 SGHKS and CDR2 YYEKEE come from the germline V gene (reference sequence). Unmatched junction bases numbered 9, after V lost 6 bases and J lost 4 bases.